These 21 T cell receptor beta chains share one sample of origin, sequenced in a study of Ad26.COV2.S vaccination and SARS-CoV-2 variants. The treatment is: roughly 20 received Ad26.COV2.S at low or high dose, single or two shots; about 5 received placebo; per-sample allocation not given. Sample collection was performed on day 63 after the first vaccine or placebo injection. Some clones are missing from TCRdb's copy, which holds only in-frame ones; the method was immunoSEQ multiplex PCR. The data show around 450,000 clones, 70% to 90% seen once. The material was peripheral blood, obtained in a trial of Ad26.COV2.S vaccine versus placebo. The origin of the receptors is a person between 18 and 59 years old who received the Ad26.COV2.S COVID-19 vaccine or a placebo.

In DNA form, the CDR3 reads TGTGCCAGCAGCGTAGGGGGAGAACGCACAGATACGCAGTATTTT. As protein: CASSVGGERTDTQYF. The chain couples TRBV9 to TRBJ2-3, with a weak D call TRBD2 (5 bases). The CDR3 covers 15 residues. Germline loops: CDR1 SGDLS, CDR2 YYNGEE. The V end lost 0 bases, the J end lost 1 base, and 9 bases lay between the germline ends.

This chain joins TRBV7-5 and TRBJ2-7. TRBV7-5 is deemed a pseudogene. The CDR3 is 17 amino acids. The CDR3: CARSLRGVVQGRYEQYF. The CDR3 coding sequence is TGTGCCAGAAGCTTAAGGGGGGTCGTGCAGGGGAGGTACGAGCAGTACTTC.

The rearrangement uses TRBV5-1 and TRBJ2-5; perhaps TRBD1 as D (5 bases). The CDR3 is 15 amino acids. Per germline, CDR1 SGHRS and CDR2 YFSETQ. The germline V and J ends were trimmed by 0 bases and 4 bases, with 13 bases remaining between them. CDR3 in DNA: TGCGCCAGCAGCTTGGAAAGGACAAGAACAGAGACCCAGTACTTC. Amino acids: CASSLERTRTETQYF.

The V and J genes are TRBV10-2 and TRBJ2-6, with 7 bases lining up with TRBD1. Germline lookup yields CDR1 WSHSY and CDR2 SAAADI. The CDR3 runs to 17 residues. Trimming at V came to 5 bases and at J to 0 bases, leaving 7 bases not matched to a gene. The CDR3 sequence: CASSPGQFNSGANVLTF. The CDR3 nucleotides read TGCGCCAGCAGTCCGGGACAGTTCAACTCTGGGGCCAACGTCCTGACTTTC.

The chain recombines TRBV5-8 with TRBJ1-1; D unclear. Trimming cost V 2 bases and J 1 base, with 12 bases left between them. This CDR3 is 15 amino acids long. Germline CDR1 and CDR2: SGHTS and YDEGEE. The CDR3 protein is CASSLGRKRNTEAFF. The CDR3 bases are TGTGCCAGCAGCTTAGGACGGAAAAGGAACACTGAAGCTTTCTTT. The entire variable domain, with the rest obtained from reference TRBV5-8 and TRBJ1-1, is as follows: EAGVTQSPTHLIKTRGQQATLRCSPISGHTSVYWYQQALGLGLQFLLWYDEGEERNRGNFPPRFSGRQFPNYSSELNVNALELEDSALYLCASSLGRKRNTEAFFGQGTRLTVV.

V usage is TRBV27 and J usage is TRBJ2-3, with 8 bases fitting TRBD2. This CDR3 comprises 15 residues. Germline values: CDR1 MNHEY, CDR2 SMNVEV (reference sequence). V was clipped by 3 bases and J by 7 bases; unmatched bases: 9. CDR3 sequence: CASSFFTGGENTQYF. CDR3 coding DNA: TGTGCCAGCAGTTTTTTTACGGGAGGGGAGAATACGCAGTATTTT.

The rearrangement links TRBV7-2 to TRBJ1-2, with TRBD1 matching 9 bases. The J segment lost 6 bases and the V segment lost 5 bases, leaving 7 bases of the junction unmatched. Germline assignment: CDR1 SGHTA and CDR2 FQGNSA. The CDR3 is made up of 14 amino acids. In DNA form, the CDR3 reads TGTGCCAGCAGCGAGGACAGGGGAAGGAATGGCTACACCTTC. Translation: CASSEDRGRNGYTF.

V and J are TRBV4-1 and TRBJ1-3; the match to TRBD1 covers 11 bases. CDR3 size: 17 residues. Unmatched junction bases numbered 8, after V lost 4 bases and J lost 3 bases. CDR1 MGHRA and CDR2 YSYEKL come from the germline V gene. CDR3 region: CASSPSGTGGIGNTIYF. In nucleotides, the CDR3 is TGCGCCAGCAGCCCGTCGGGGACAGGGGGAATTGGAAACACCATATATTTT.

The chain links TRBV29-1 to TRBJ2-2; perhaps TRBD2 as D (5 bases). Deletions cut 7 bases from V and 1 base from J, with 10 bases between. Germline V gene sequence: CDR1 SQVTM, CDR2 ANQGSEA. The CDR3 loop spans 13 amino acids. This chain's CDR3 is CSGERGNTGELFF. The DNA of the CDR3 is TGCAGCGGGGAACGGGGGAACACCGGGGAGCTGTTTTTT.

This chain joins TRBV29-1 and TRBJ2-3; the match to TRBD1 covers 7 bases. J was trimmed by 1 base and V by 4 bases; bases with no gene match: 5. Germline values: CDR1 SQVTM, CDR2 ANQGSEA. The CDR3 extends over 14 amino acids. CDR3 residues: CSVATGARTDTQYF. The CDR3 DNA sequence: TGCAGCGTTGCTACAGGGGCCCGCACAGATACGCAGTATTTT.

The rearrangement uses TRBV29-1 and TRBJ2-1; D tentatively reads TRBD1 or TRBD2 (5 bases each). V lost 0 bases to trimming and J lost 9 bases, with 9 bases between them. CDR1 is SQVTM, CDR2 ANQGSEA, per germline. The CDR3 sequence is 12 residues long. The CDR3 bases are TGCAGCGTTGAAGATCGGGGCACTGAGCAGTTCTTC. Protein product: CSVEDRGTEQFF.

The chain combines TRBV9 with TRBJ1-2; possibly TRBD1 for D (6 bases). Per the germline V gene, CDR1 is SGDLS and CDR2 is YYNGEE. The V end lost 0 bases, the J end lost 4 bases, and 13 bases lay between the germline ends. This CDR3 comprises 15 residues. The CDR3 sequence is CASSVAGRGFYGYTF. CDR3 nucleotides: TGTGCCAGCAGCGTAGCGGGGAGGGGGTTCTATGGCTACACCTTC.

This clone was detected only once. The chain uses TRBV7-6 and TRBJ1-2; D perhaps matches TRBD1 (6 bases). Trimming shortened V by 5 bases and J by 5 bases, and 15 bases separated the two germline ends. Germline V CDR1 and CDR2: SGHVS, FNYEAQ. The CDR3 length is 14 residues. CDR3 sequence (DNA): TGTGCCAGCAGCCCGGGGACACGTTATTATGGCTACACCTTC. It specifies CASSPGTRYYGYTF.

The V and J genes are TRBV18 and TRBJ1-2; D unresolved. V was clipped by 0 bases and J by 10 bases, with 12 bases between them. Per germline, CDR1 KGHSH and CDR2 LQKENI. The CDR3 loop spans 13 amino acids. DNA for the CDR3: TGTGCCAGCTCACCACCTGGCCAAGGGATCTACACCTTC. It specifies CASSPPGQGIYTF.

The genes are TRBV29-1 and TRBJ2-1; 7 nucleotides line up with TRBD2. Losses at the gene ends were 7 bases for V and 6 bases for J; bases not matched to a gene: 12. The germline CDR1 and CDR2 sequences are SQVTM and ANQGSEA. The CDR3 is 14 residues long. The CDR3 protein is CSAATSVGSNEQFF. DNA of the CDR3: TGCAGCGCCGCAACTAGCGTCGGGTCCAATGAGCAGTTCTTC.

The V gene is TRBV7-9, the J gene TRBJ1-6; no clear D. Trimming took 4 bases from V and 9 from J, leaving 7 bases between them. CDR1 and CDR2 from the germline V gene are SEHNR and FQNEAQ (reference sequence). The CDR3 is 12 residues long. The DNA of the CDR3 is TGTGCCAGCAGCTCAGACGGTTCACCCCTCCACTTT. Its translation is CASSSDGSPLHF. The variable domain in full, with the rest retrieved from reference TRBV7-9 and TRBJ1-6, is DTGVSQNPRHKITKRGQNVTFRCDPISEHNRLYWYRQTLGQGPEFLTYFQNEAQLEKSRLLSDRFSAERPKGSFSTLEIQRTEQGDSAMYLCASSSDGSPLHFGNGTRLTVT.

This chain connects TRBV5-1 to TRBJ1-4; D is undetermined. Trimming took 4 bases from V and 0 from J, leaving 10 bases between them. This CDR3 has 15 amino acids. The germline CDR1 and CDR2 sequences are SGHRS and YFSETQ. The CDR3 loop is CASSPRATTNEKLFF. The CDR3 nucleotides read TGCGCCAGCAGCCCAAGGGCTACAACTAATGAAAAACTGTTTTTT.

V and J are TRBV5-1 and TRBJ2-1; 11 nucleotides match TRBD1. J gave up 3 bases and V 4 bases, and 6 bases lay outside the gene matches. Germline assignment: CDR1 SGHRS and CDR2 YFSETQ. The CDR3 is 16 residues long. CDR3 amino acids: CASSPGQGEGYNEQFF. The CDR3 nucleotides read TGCGCCAGCAGCCCGGGACAGGGGGAAGGCTACAATGAGCAGTTCTTC. Using reference TRBV5-1 and TRBJ2-1 for the parts outside the CDR3, the full variable domain is KAGVTQTPRYLIKTRGQQVTLSCSPISGHRSVSWYQQTPGQGLQFLFEYFSETQRNKGNFPGRFSGRQFSNSRSEMNVSTLELGDSALYLCASSPGQGEGYNEQFFGPGTRLTVL.

The chain has TRBV29-1 and TRBJ1-2; 7 positions agree with TRBD1. Germline V gene lookup returns CDR1 SQVTM and CDR2 ANQGSEA. CDR3 length: 15 amino acids. The V gene end was trimmed by 3 bases and the J gene end by 0 bases; junction bases not matched to a gene: 7. Here the CDR3 DNA reads TGCAGCGTTGATCTAGCAGGGACAGCTAACTATGGCTACACCTTC. Translation: CSVDLAGTANYGYTF.

The table lists this clone with a count of one. The V gene is TRBV7-9, the J gene TRBJ2-3; D gene unclear. CDR1 and CDR2 (germline): SEHNR, FQNEAQ (reference sequence). The CDR3 runs to 11 residues. Trimming stripped 11 bases from V and 6 bases from J, with 12 bases between. In DNA, the CDR3 is TGTGCCGGAAGTAGATTGGATACGCAGTATTTT. Translated: CAGSRLDTQYF.

The CDR3 is CASSKQGNEQFF. As DNA, the CDR3 is TGCGCCAGCAGTAAACAGGGAAATGAGCAGTTCTTC. The chain joins TRBV10-2 to TRBJ2-1, with TRBD1 as a possible D gene (6 bases). The CDR3 has 12 residues. Trimming took off 5 bases at V and 7 bases at J, with 9 bases between the two ends. Germline CDR1 and CDR2: WSHSY and SAAADI.